Presented here are 11 T cell receptor beta chains from one specimen sequenced in a study of T-cell reconstitution after alpha-beta-depleted transplantation in children. Unique molecular identifiers tagged the TCRbeta library. TCRdb ran MiXCR on the PCR reads and lists one entry per CDR3 protein. The sample contains 610,000 or so distinct CDR3 sequences, about a quarter of which appear only once. The source was PBMCs, collected before TCRalphabeta/CD19-depleted stem cell transplant. The receptors were sampled from a boy younger than two with Wiskott-Aldrich syndrome, due to receive a stem cell transplant.

This clonotype was observed a few times. CDR3 protein: CASSLTRLDYNEQFF. The CDR3 DNA reads TGTGCCAGCAGCTTAACACGACTAGACTACAATGAGCAGTTCTTC. V is TRBV7-9 and J is TRBJ2-1; tentative D call: TRBD2 (6 bases). The CDR3 has 15 amino acids. The germline V gene encodes CDR1 SEHNR and CDR2 FQNEAQ (reference sequence). Trimming shortened V by 2 bases and J by 3 bases, and 11 bases separated the two germline ends. Based on the CDR3 plus reference TRBV7-9 and TRBJ2-1, the full variable domain is DTGVSQNPRHKITKRGQNVTFRCDPISEHNRLYWYRQTLGQGPEFLTYFQNEAQLEKSRLLSDRFSAERPKGSFSTLEIQRTEQGDSAMYLCASSLTRLDYNEQFFGPGTRLTVL.

This clonotype was counted between two and nine times. This chain joins TRBV18 and TRBJ2-7; a weak D match, TRBD2 (6 bases). Germline-derived CDR1 and CDR2 are KGHSH and LQKENI. V was pared by 3 bases and J by 0 bases, with 12 bases between. The CDR3 loop spans 15 amino acids. For the CDR3, the DNA is TGTGCCAGCTCACCCCTTGGAGGGAGCTCCTACGAGCAGTACTTC. It encodes CASSPLGGSSYEQYF.

The chain couples TRBV5-1 to TRBJ2-1; a possible D gene is TRBD2 (6 bases). V gave up 3 bases and J gave up 5 bases, with 12 bases separating them. The CDR3 has 14 residues. CDR1 and CDR2 (germline): SGHRS, YFSETQ. CDR3 amino acids: CASSSPGSNNEQFF. The CDR3 DNA reads TGCGCCAGCAGCTCCCCCGGGAGCAACAATGAGCAGTTCTTC.

The CDR3 loop reads CASTEGWVSEQFF. The CDR3 bases are TGTGCCAGCACTGAGGGGTGGGTAAGCGAGCAGTTCTTC. The V and J genes are TRBV6-2 or TRBV6-3 and TRBJ2-1, with D perhaps being TRBD1 or TRBD2 (5 bases each). CDR3 length equals 13 residues. Per the germline V gene, CDR1 is MNHEY and CDR2 is SVGEGT. Trimming took off 7 bases at V and 10 bases at J, with 17 bases between the two ends.

The chain is built from TRBV4-1 and TRBJ2-5; weak D call: TRBD2 (6 bases). In germline, CDR1 is MGHRA, CDR2 YSYEKL. The CDR3 extends over 16 amino acids. V dropped 0 bases and J dropped 2 bases, with 13 bases sitting between them. The CDR3 DNA reads TGCGCCAGCAGCCAAGATTCAGCGGGTAGGCAAGAGACCCAGTACTTC. As protein: CASSQDSAGRQETQYF.

This clonotype was observed a few times. This sequence joins TRBV2 and TRBJ2-1; D is uncertain. Trimming took off 6 bases at V and 5 bases at J, with 11 bases between the two ends. The germline gives CDR1 SNHLY, CDR2 FYNNEI. CDR3 length: 13 amino acids. The CDR3 sequence is CASRGGEDNEQFF. In DNA form, the CDR3 reads TGTGCCAGCAGAGGTGGAGAGGACAATGAGCAGTTCTTC.

The chain couples TRBV19 to TRBJ2-3, with D hard to call. The CDR3 length is 14 residues. Trimming took off 8 bases at V and 0 bases at J, with 12 bases between the two ends. Germline assignment: CDR1 LNHDA and CDR2 SQIVND (reference sequence). The DNA for the CDR3 is TGTGCCAGTCACAGCCGAGCTAGCACAGATACGCAGTATTTT. It specifies CASHSRASTDTQYF.

The chain has TRBV5-1 and TRBJ1-1, with a possible D match to TRBD1 (5 bases). V was cut by 5 bases and J by 3 bases, with 17 bases left in between. The CDR3 spans 15 residues. Germline CDR1 and CDR2: SGHRS and YFSETQ. The CDR3 is CASSTEGRGDTEAFF. The CDR3 coding sequence is TGCGCCAGCAGTACCGAGGGGCGCGGGGACACTGAAGCTTTCTTT.

The sample holds a few counts of this clonotype. J is TRBJ2-3 and V is TRBV4-2; D not certain. The CDR3 has 13 amino acids. The germline V and J ends were trimmed by 0 bases and 6 bases, with 7 bases remaining between them. Germline CDR1 and CDR2: LGHNA and YNFKEQ. In DNA form, the CDR3 reads TGTGCCAGCAGCCAAGAGGGGTTGGATACGCAGTATTTT. It is translated as CASSQEGLDTQYF.

In this sample, this clonotype turned up a few times. This chain uses TRBV20-1 with TRBJ1-4, with 9 bases fitting TRBD1. The V segment lost 4 bases and the J segment 8 bases; nucleotides outside the gene matches: 8. CDR1 is DFQATT, CDR2 SNEGSKA, per germline (reference sequence). The CDR3 sequence is 14 residues long. CDR3 DNA: TGCAGTGCTATGGCCGGGACAGGGCTCGAAAAACTGTTTTTT. Translated: CSAMAGTGLEKLFF.

The chain has TRBV5-1 and TRBJ2-1; TRBD1 matches at 9 bases. Per the germline V gene, CDR1 is SGHRS and CDR2 is YFSETQ. The CDR3 is 21 amino acids. V lost 3 bases to trimming and J lost 5 bases; unmatched junction nucleotides: 24. In DNA form, the CDR3 reads TGCGCCAGCAGCTCACAGGTCGGACAGGGGTTTTACGGGGGTGGGCACAATGAGCAGTTCTTC. It yields the protein CASSSQVGQGFYGGGHNEQFF.